These T cell receptor beta chains were read from a single sample in a study of T-cell reconstitution after alpha-beta-depleted transplantation in children. TCRdb re-derived calls from the PCR reads in MiXCR, one entry per CDR3 protein. Of over 400,000 distinct CDR3 sequences listed, around two fifths are singletons. The starting material was PBMCs, obtained before TCRalphabeta/CD19-depleted stem cell transplant. The source is a girl under 10 years old with aplastic anemia, due to receive a stem cell transplant. Both conserved end residues are part of each CDR3. Each record gives: D gene, clone size, J gene, V gene, CDR3 protein, CDR3 DNA. D genes are given only for firm matches. Some rows mark clone size as missing; the rest say once, few, many or name a class of expanded clone.

TRBD1	-	TRBJ2-7	TRBV6-1	CASSEVPGQAKQYF	TGTGCCAGCAGTGAGGTCCCGGGACAGGCTAAGCAGTACTTC
TRBD2	many	TRBJ2-7	TRBV7-2	CASSRQVRREATYEQYF	TGTGCCAGCAGCCGCCAAGTTCGGCGGGAGGCGACCTACGAGCAGTACTTC
-	-	TRBJ2-5	TRBV20-1	CSAPQKETQYF	TGCAGTGCTCCCCAGAAAGAGACCCAGTACTTC
TRBD2	many	TRBJ2-7	TRBV28	CASSYTYRLASSYEQYF	TGTGCCAGCAGTTACACATACCGACTAGCGTCTTCCTACGAGCAGTACTTC
-	few	TRBJ2-2	TRBV10-3	CAISEDTYTGELFF	TGTGCCATCAGTGAGGACACCTACACCGGGGAGCTGTTTTTT
-	many	TRBJ2-7	TRBV7-9	CASSPARRDEQYF	TGTGCCAGCAGCCCTGCCCGGCGGGACGAGCAGTACTTC
-	-	TRBJ2-2	TRBV4-2	CASSQGQGSSGELFF	TGTGCCAGCAGCCAAGGGCAGGGATCGTCCGGGGAGCTGTTTTTT
TRBD1	few	TRBJ1-2	TRBV7-2	CASSRGTGGYGYTF	TGTGCCAGCAGCCGGGGGACAGGGGGCTATGGCTACACCTTC
TRBD1	-	TRBJ1-3	TRBV20-1	CSARDYRGSVNTIYF	TGCAGTGCTAGAGATTACAGGGGTAGCGTAAACACCATATATTTT
-	once	TRBJ2-1	TRBV20-1	CSATGTWNYNEQFF	TGCAGTGCTACCGGGACTTGGAATTACAATGAGCAGTTCTTC
-	-	TRBJ2-5	TRBV7-8	CASSYRVVGVRETQYF	TGTGCCAGCAGCTACCGGGTTGTTGGGGTTCGAGAGACCCAGTACTTC
-	few	TRBJ1-1	TRBV5-4	CASSLQNWGNTEAFF	TGTGCCAGCAGCCTGCAAAACTGGGGGAACACTGAAGCTTTCTTT
-	-	TRBJ1-1	TRBV6-5	CASSYGGAGTEAFF	TGTGCCAGCAGTTACGGGGGCGCTGGGACTGAAGCTTTCTTT
TRBD2	-	TRBJ2-7	TRBV7-3	CASSSSGGGVYEQYF	TGTGCCAGCAGTTCCTCTGGCGGGGGGGTCTACGAGCAGTACTTC
-	-	TRBJ2-5	TRBV12-3/TRBV12-4	CASSFVEGPQETQYF	TGTGCCAGCAGTTTTGTAGAAGGGCCCCAAGAGACCCAGTACTTC
-	few	TRBJ2-1	TRBV4-3	CASSQETGPFYNEQFF	TGCGCCAGCAGCCAAGAAACGGGACCCTTCTACAATGAGCAGTTCTTC
TRBD2	few	TRBJ2-5	TRBV5-1	CASSHGAGEGETQYF	TGCGCCAGCAGCCATGGAGCGGGAGAGGGGGAGACCCAGTACTTC
-	-	TRBJ2-3	TRBV5-1	CASSSGTSFTDTQYF	TGCGCCAGCAGCTCCGGGACTTCCTTCACAGATACGCAGTATTTT
TRBD2	many	TRBJ2-1	TRBV10-3	CATRGTSGTSYNEQFF	TGTGCCACCAGAGGGACTAGCGGGACCTCCTACAATGAGCAGTTCTTC
-	-	TRBJ2-7	TRBV12-3/TRBV12-4	CASSLDRAGLSEQYF	TGTGCCAGCAGTTTGGATCGGGCGGGGCTGAGCGAGCAGTACTTC
-	-	TRBJ1-1	TRBV11-3	CASSLDTWTEAFF	TGTGCCAGCAGCTTAGATACCTGGACTGAAGCTTTCTTT
TRBD1	many	TRBJ2-7	TRBV3-1	CASSQQRDSYEQYF	TGTGCCAGCAGCCAACAAAGGGACAGCTACGAGCAGTACTTC
-	many	TRBJ1-2	TRBV5-1	CASTGPYGYTF	TGCGCCAGCACAGGACCTTATGGCTACACCTTC
-	-	TRBJ2-3	TRBV10-3	CAIRGDEPTDTQYF	TGTGCCATCAGGGGGGACGAACCCACAGATACGCAGTATTTT
TRBD2	few	TRBJ2-3	TRBV27	CASSAPSGIITDTQYF	TGTGCCAGCAGTGCACCTAGCGGGATTATCACAGATACGCAGTATTTT
TRBD2	-	TRBJ2-7	TRBV9	CASSVFLAGDEQYF	TGTGCCAGCAGCGTATTCCTAGCGGGAGACGAGCAGTACTTC
-	few	TRBJ1-1	TRBV7-8	CASSYRLARDAFF	TGTGCCAGCAGCTATAGACTTGCCCGGGACGCTTTCTTT
-	few	TRBJ2-2	TRBV28	CASRARGTGELFF	TGTGCCAGCAGGGCTAGAGGCACCGGGGAGCTGTTTTTT
-	many	TRBJ2-5	TRBV27	CASSHEGDETQYF	TGTGCCAGCAGCCACGAGGGCGACGAGACCCAGTACTTC
-	-	TRBJ2-7	TRBV7-9	CASSSPGQTIHEQYF	TGTGCCAGCAGCTCCCCCGGACAGACCATCCACGAGCAGTACTTC
TRBD2	many	TRBJ2-5	TRBV25-1	CASSEWTSGRETQYF	TGTGCCAGCAGTGAATGGACTAGCGGGAGAGAGACCCAGTACTTC
-	few	TRBJ2-1	TRBV7-9	CASSTGGENNEQFF	TGTGCCAGCAGTACCGGGGGCGAGAACAATGAGCAGTTCTTC
TRBD2	few	TRBJ2-1	TRBV20-1	CSARDRGSGRWDEQFF	TGCAGTGCTAGAGATCGTGGTAGCGGGAGATGGGATGAGCAGTTCTTC
-	few	TRBJ1-5	TRBV20-1	CSAPSQAGSNQPQHF	TGCAGTGCCCCCTCCCAGGCGGGGAGCAATCAGCCCCAGCATTTT
-	few	TRBJ1-6	TRBV7-9	CASKGGGFNSPLHF	TGTGCCAGCAAGGGGGGGGGATTTAATTCACCCCTCCACTTT
-	-	TRBJ2-1	TRBV5-5	CASSPRSGKPSYNEQFF	TGTGCCAGCAGCCCTAGGTCGGGGAAACCGTCCTACAATGAGCAGTTCTTC
-	few	TRBJ2-3	TRBV29-1	CSAKGRLTDTQYF	TGCAGCGCCAAAGGACGGCTCACAGATACGCAGTATTTT
TRBD2	few	TRBJ2-2	TRBV12-3/TRBV12-4	CASSKAGGPSGELFF	TGTGCCAGCAGTAAAGCGGGAGGGCCCTCCGGGGAGCTGTTTTTT
-	-	TRBJ1-2	TRBV28	CASTVRGNYGYTF	TGTGCCAGCACCGTCAGGGGTAACTATGGCTACACCTTC
-	-	TRBJ2-5	TRBV20-1	CSVDRVPGEFQETQYF	TGCAGTGTCGACAGGGTCCCGGGAGAGTTTCAAGAGACCCAGTACTTC
-	-	TRBJ2-7	TRBV7-9	CASSPPTSDEQYF	TGTGCCAGCAGCCCTCCGACAAGCGACGAGCAGTACTTC
-	-	TRBJ2-7	TRBV5-1	CASRYPAFLLSPLVEQYF	TGCGCCAGCAGATACCCGGCCTTCCTACTGTCCCCCTTGGTAGAGCAGTACTTC
-	-	TRBJ2-2	TRBV24-1	CATSEPVGQHTGELFF	TGTGCCACCAGTGAACCTGTGGGGCAGCACACCGGGGAGCTGTTTTTT
TRBD1	many	TRBJ2-7	TRBV29-1	CSVVTGGPYEQYF	TGCAGCGTTGTTACAGGGGGCCCCTACGAGCAGTACTTC
-	-	TRBJ2-3	TRBV24-1	CATSDIYPQVPSTDTQYF	TGTGCCACCAGTGACATTTACCCACAGGTGCCTAGCACAGATACGCAGTATTTT
-	many	TRBJ2-3	TRBV5-1	CASSPPGLTDTQYF	TGCGCCAGCAGCCCCCCGGGACTTACAGATACGCAGTATTTT